These 24 T cell receptor beta chains were sequenced from one sample in a study of technical replicates of blood from several donors. Produced via immunoSEQ multiplex PCR; TCRdb's table is partial and in-frame only. The sample carries 75,000 to 95,000 clones, 90% to 97% recorded once. Source material: T cells isolated from PBMCs. All receptors derive from a human donor in good health.

The V gene is TRBV4-1, the J gene TRBJ1-2; 9 nucleotides align to TRBD1. CDR3 size: 22 residues. The ends lost 2 bases at V and 1 base at J; junction bases unmatched: 23. CDR1 and CDR2 from the germline V gene are MGHRA and YSYEKL. CDR3 sequence (DNA): TGCGCCAGCAGCCAATTTCCTAAGTCACCCGGGACAGGGTCACCCTTTAACTATGGCTACACCTTC. Protein sequence: CASSQFPKSPGTGSPFNYGYTF.

The rearrangement joins TRBV6-4 to TRBJ2-6; 7 bases are shared with TRBD1. Trimming took 5 bases from V and 4 from J; bases not matched to a gene: 11. There are 17 residues in the CDR3. CDR1 and CDR2 (germline): MRHNA, SNTAGT. The CDR3 DNA sequence: TGTGCCAGCAGTCCCGACAGGGTCTTAGGAGGGGCCAACGTCCTGACTTTC. It encodes CASSPDRVLGGANVLTF.

V gene TRBV18 combines with J gene TRBJ2-2, with a weak D call TRBD2 (5 bases). Germline CDR1 reads KGHSH; CDR2 reads LQKENI. The CDR3 is 14 amino acids. V lost 6 bases and J lost 3, with 11 bases in between. The CDR3 sequence: CASSADGDTGELFF. The DNA of the CDR3 is TGTGCCAGCTCCGCCGACGGGGACACCGGGGAGCTGTTTTTT.

The rearrangement uses TRBV19 and TRBJ1-2, with D hard to call. In germline, CDR1 is LNHDA, CDR2 SQIVND (reference sequence). This CDR3 comprises 13 residues. V lost 3 bases and J 1 base, leaving 6 bases between the germline ends. The CDR3 sequence: CASSIYGNYGYTF. The DNA for the CDR3 is TGTGCCAGTAGTATTTACGGTAACTATGGCTACACCTTC.

The V call is TRBV27, the J call TRBJ2-1, with 9 positions matching TRBD1. V was clipped by 4 bases and J by 4 bases; unmatched bases: 5. Germline V gene lookup returns CDR1 MNHEY and CDR2 SMNVEV (reference sequence). The CDR3 has 15 residues. The CDR3 DNA follows: TGTGCCAGCAGTTCATCCGGGACAGGGTACAATGAGCAGTTCTTC. Translating gives CASSSSGTGYNEQFF.

The chain employs TRBV10-2 and TRBJ2-5; 7 nucleotides align to TRBD1. The J call is uncertain, as TRBJ2-7 better fits the DNA end. The CDR3 has 13 amino acids. Germline-derived CDR1 and CDR2 are WSHSY and SAAADI. The DNA for the CDR3 is TGCGCCAGCAAAGTGACAGGGAGCTACGAGCAGTACTTC. Protein sequence: CASKVTGSYEQYF.

The J gene is TRBJ1-5, the V gene TRBV4-1; tentatively, D is TRBD1 (6 bases). The CDR3 consists of 16 residues. V lost 0 bases and J 5 bases, leaving 14 bases between the germline ends. Germline V gene data show CDR1 as MGHRA and CDR2 as YSYEKL. The CDR3 sequence is CASSQDLQGRHQPQHF. In DNA form, the CDR3 reads TGCGCCAGCAGCCAAGACTTACAGGGACGGCATCAGCCCCAGCATTTT.

In the case of this clone: Distinct nucleotide sequences in the sample also encode this CDR3. The rearrangement links TRBV27 to TRBJ2-1, with 8 positions matching TRBD1. V lost 2 bases, J lost 9 bases, and 3 bases stayed unmatched. Per the germline V gene, CDR1 is MNHEY and CDR2 is SMNVEV (reference sequence). The CDR3 is 13 residues long. The CDR3 region has the DNA TGTGCCAGCAGTTTAGGACAGGGTCCTGAGCAGTTCTTC. Translating it yields CASSLGQGPEQFF.

V is TRBV4-1 and J is TRBJ2-7, with TRBD2 matching 8 bases. This CDR3 region has 14 residues. In germline, CDR1 is MGHRA, CDR2 YSYEKL. V lost 4 bases and J lost 0; bases outside the gene matches: 2. Here the CDR3 reads CASSLGTSSYEQYF. As DNA, the CDR3 is TGCGCCAGCAGCCTCGGGACTAGCTCCTACGAGCAGTACTTC.

This sequence joins TRBV4-2 and TRBJ2-3; 8 bases fit TRBD1. The CDR3 runs to 17 residues. Germline V gene data show CDR1 as LGHNA and CDR2 as YNFKEQ. The junction had 8 bases not matched to a gene; V was cut back by 0 bases and J by 3 bases. The CDR3 protein is CASSQDEQRTGTDTQYF. CDR3 nucleotides: TGTGCCAGCAGCCAAGATGAACAACGGACAGGGACAGATACGCAGTATTTT.

The V and J genes are TRBV29-1 and TRBJ1-3, with D maybe TRBD1 (6 bases). Germline V gene lookup returns CDR1 SQVTM and CDR2 ANQGSEA. Trimming stripped 4 bases from V and 2 bases from J, with 12 bases between. This CDR3 is 14 amino acids long. The CDR3 DNA sequence: TGCAGCGTTGGGGGGTGGGGGCCTGGAAACACCATATATTTT. It translates to CSVGGWGPGNTIYF. The variable domain in full, completed from reference TRBV29-1 and TRBJ1-3, reads SAVISQKPSRDICQRGTSLTIQCQVDSQVTMMFWYRQQPGQSLTLIATANQGSEATYESGFVIDKFPISRPNLTFSTLTVSNMSPEDSSIYLCSVGGWGPGNTIYFGEGSWLTVV.

The V gene is TRBV4-3, the J gene TRBJ2-1, with TRBD2 matching 9 bases. This CDR3 is 15 amino acids long. Per germline, CDR1 LGHNA and CDR2 YSLEER. Germline trimming cut 1 base from V and 4 bases from J; bases unmatched to any gene: 2. CDR3 sequence (DNA): TGCGCCAGCAGCCAAGTACTAGCGGGTTACAATGAGCAGTTCTTC. It codes for CASSQVLAGYNEQFF.

The V call is TRBV7-9, the J call TRBJ2-5; 7 bases line up with TRBD2. Trimming took 0 bases from V and 4 from J; bases not matched to a gene: 2. This CDR3 is 14 amino acids long. Germline V CDR1 and CDR2: SEHNR, FQNEAQ (reference sequence). In DNA form, the CDR3 reads TGTGCCAGCAGCTTAGCGGGAGGGGTAGAGACCCAGTACTTC. Protein: CASSLAGGVETQYF.

The chain recombines TRBV5-1 with TRBJ2-1; 8 bases line up with TRBD2. V shed 4 bases, J shed 4 bases, and the junction held 10 bases outside the gene matches. CDR1 is SGHRS, CDR2 YFSETQ, per germline. The length of the CDR3 is 16 residues. CDR3 sequence reads: CASSPGVAGGYNEQFF. The DNA of the CDR3 is TGCGCCAGCAGCCCCGGGGTGGCGGGGGGATACAATGAGCAGTTCTTC.

This chain links TRBV19 with TRBJ2-5, with D hard to call. Germline V lookup: CDR1 LNHDA, CDR2 SQIVND (reference sequence). V lost 9 bases, J lost 3 bases, and 20 bases lay in between. CDR3 length: 15 amino acids. DNA for the CDR3: TGTGCCAGACCCACCAGAGGCCTCAGAAAAGAGACCCAGTACTTC. It encodes CARPTRGLRKETQYF.

The chain couples TRBV2 to TRBJ2-3; TRBD2 agrees at 12 bases. The CDR3 is 14 residues long. The J segment lost 4 bases and the V segment lost 8 bases, leaving 4 bases of the junction unmatched. Germline loops: CDR1 SNHLY, CDR2 FYNNEI. Here the CDR3 DNA reads TGTGCCAGCCGACTAGCGGGAGTTCCAGATACGCAGTATTTT. It specifies CASRLAGVPDTQYF.

Comments on this clone: One end of the junction fails to match germline, which may point to a read error. The chain joins TRBV7-2 to TRBJ2-3; 10 nucleotides align to TRBD2. The CDR3 is 14 amino acids. CDR1 and CDR2 from the germline V gene are SGHTA and FQGNSA. The CDR3 is CASSLAGVADTQYF. The DNA of the CDR3 is TGTGCCAGCAGCCTAGCGGGAGTGGCAGATACGCAGTATTTT.

This clone has a single count. The rearrangement uses TRBV4-3 and TRBJ2-7; maybe TRBD1 (5 bases). The germline CDR1 and CDR2 sequences are LGHNA and YSLEER. CDR3 size: 15 residues. The V and J ends lost 4 bases and 6 bases respectively, with 19 bases between them. The CDR3 DNA reads TGCGCCAGCAGCCTCCTCCTACAGGTCGGTCGCGAGCAGTACTTC. The encoded protein is CASSLLLQVGREQYF.

CDR3 in amino acids: CSQYLQSYEQYF. CDR3 DNA: TGTTCCCAATACCTACAGTCCTACGAGCAGTACTTC. The chain employs TRBV5-6 and TRBJ2-7; D is ambiguous. From germline, CDR1 is SGHDT and CDR2 YYEEEE. This CDR3 is 12 amino acids long.

This sequence joins TRBV12-5 and TRBJ2-2; the D gene is possibly TRBD1 (5 bases). CDR1 is LGHNT, CDR2 FRNRAP, per germline. This CDR3 is 17 amino acids long. The V gene lost 0 bases and the J gene lost 3 bases, with 14 bases spanning the gap. Written as DNA, the CDR3 is TGTGCTAGTGGTTTGGTACCGGGTGGGGCATACACCGGGGAGCTGTTTTTT. The encoded protein is CASGLVPGGAYTGELFF.

V gene TRBV7-2 combines with J gene TRBJ2-1; unclear D gene. The CDR3 length is 14 residues. The V and J ends lost 5 bases and 7 bases respectively, with 15 bases between them. The germline V gene encodes CDR1 SGHTA and CDR2 FQGNSA. The CDR3, as DNA: TGTGCCAGCAGCCCGGTCCGCCCTCCAAATGAGCAGTTCTTC. It encodes CASSPVRPPNEQFF.

The chain is built from TRBV19 and TRBJ2-2; the match to TRBD2 covers 8 bases. CDR1 is LNHDA and CDR2 is SQIVND in the germline V gene (reference sequence). The junction had 4 bases not matched to a gene; V was cut back by 7 bases and J by 3 bases. The CDR3 runs to 14 residues. Here the CDR3 DNA reads TGTGCCAGTACGACACTAGCGGACACCGGGGAGCTGTTTTTT. It specifies CASTTLADTGELFF. Full variable domain (outside the CDR3, taken from reference TRBV19 and TRBJ2-2): DGGITQSPKYLFRKEGQNVTLSCEQNLNHDAMYWYRQDPGQGLRLIYYSQIVNDFQKGDIAEGYSVSREKKESFPLTVTSAQKNPTAFYLCASTTLADTGELFFGEGSRLTVL.

As for this clone: One junction end disagrees with the germline gene, perhaps due to a read error. V is TRBV6-5 and J is TRBJ2-7; 13 bases align to TRBD2. The CDR3 runs to 14 residues. CDR1 MNHEY and CDR2 SVGAGI come from the germline V gene. The CDR3 nucleotides are TGTGCCAGCAGTATCACGGGACTAGCGGGAACCAAGAACTTC. Amino acid sequence: CASSITGLAGTKNF.

The V call is TRBV6-6, the J call TRBJ1-1; tentative D call: TRBD1 (5 bases). Trimming stripped 0 bases from V and 3 bases from J, with 8 bases between. Germline loops: CDR1 MNHNY, CDR2 SVGAGI (reference sequence). The CDR3 has 14 residues. The CDR3 region is CASSYSGEDTEAFF. The CDR3 region has the DNA TGTGCCAGCAGTTACTCAGGGGAGGACACTGAAGCTTTCTTT.